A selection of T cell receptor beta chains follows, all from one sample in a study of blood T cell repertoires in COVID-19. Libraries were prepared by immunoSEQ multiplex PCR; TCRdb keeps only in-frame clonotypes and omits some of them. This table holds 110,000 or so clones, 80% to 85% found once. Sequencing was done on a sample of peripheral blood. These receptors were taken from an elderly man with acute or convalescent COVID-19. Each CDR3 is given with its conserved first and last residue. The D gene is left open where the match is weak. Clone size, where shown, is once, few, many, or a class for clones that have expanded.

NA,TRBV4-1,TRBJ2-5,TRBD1,CASSQATGVQETQYF,TGCGCCAGCAGCCAAGCGACAGGGGTCCAAGAGACCCAGTACTTC
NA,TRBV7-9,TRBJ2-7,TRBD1,CASSLRSTGVDEQYF,TGTGCCAGCAGCTTAAGATCCACAGGGGTGGACGAGCAGTACTTC
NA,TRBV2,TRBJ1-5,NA,CASSVVQGTQPQHF,TGTGCCAGCAGTGTGGTACAGGGAACTCAGCCCCAGCATTTT
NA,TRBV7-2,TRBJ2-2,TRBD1,CASSLQGAWTGELFF,TGTGCCAGCAGCTTACAGGGGGCGTGGACCGGGGAGCTGTTTTTT
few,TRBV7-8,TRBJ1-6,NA,CASSLVQGHSPLHF,TGTGCCAGCAGCTTAGTACAGGGTCATTCACCCCTCCACTTT
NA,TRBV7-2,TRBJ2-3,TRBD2,CASSYPRGSSGSTDTQYF,TGTGCCAGCAGCTACCCCCGCGGGTCTAGCGGGAGTACAGATACGCAGTATTTT
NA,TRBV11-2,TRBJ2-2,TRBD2,CASSLVAGGPGELFF,TGTGCCAGCAGCTTAGTAGCGGGAGGGCCCGGGGAGCTGTTTTTT
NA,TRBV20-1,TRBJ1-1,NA,CSARKGEGAFF,TGCAGTGCTAGAAAGGGGGAGGGAGCTTTCTTT
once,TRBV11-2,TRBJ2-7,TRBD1,CASMDRDRAYEQYF,TGTGCCAGCATGGACCGGGACAGGGCCTACGAGCAGTACTTC
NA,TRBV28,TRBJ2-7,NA,CASSSTTGISKYF,TGTGCCAGCAGTTCGACAACAGGGATATCGAAGTACTTC